This entry features one T cell receptor beta chain sequence. V was shortened by 8 bases and J by 0 bases, with 7 bases between the two germline ends. CDR1 and CDR2 from the germline V gene are SEHNR and FQNEAQ (reference sequence). The CDR3 is 12 residues long. As for treatment: randomized to nivolumab then ipilimumab (arm A) or the reverse (arm B). DNA-damaging chemotherapy had not been given to any patient beforehand. Sorted cells were live CD3+CD8+, lacking CD19 and CD56, from PBMCs. The data originate from a study of sequential checkpoint blockade in melanoma. As for the study in general: Randomization was 1:1 between first-line nivolumab→ipilimumab and ipilimumab→nivolumab. Maintenance nivolumab came after either treatment sequence.

TCRdb's table, derived via immunoSEQ multiplex PCR, lists solely in-frame clones and lacks some. The repertoire holds around 13,000 clones, less than 80% seen once, with 25% to 30% in the top ten. This rearrangement joins TRBV7-9 to TRBJ1-1, with D perhaps TRBD1 (6 bases). The sample here was CD8+ T cells sorted from blood (inferred from file names), taken from a patient given nivolumab and ipilimumab in sequence. The TCR comes from a human donor with melanoma. CDR3 nucleotides: TGTGCCAGCGCAGGGGTGAACACTGAAGCTTTCTTT. The encoded protein is CASAGVNTEAFF.